These T cell receptor beta chains were read from a single sample in a study of T cell repertoires in MIS-A myocarditis. Assay used: immunoSEQ multiplex PCR; TCRdb lists only in-frame clones, some missing. The data contain about 6,600 clones, about 78% of them seen just once; the ten biggest clones take up 15% to 20%. Sequencing was done on a sample of right inferior lung lobe tissue obtained at autopsy. The receptors originated from a young man with fulminant myocarditis from multisystem inflammatory syndrome in adults (MIS-A) after COVID-19. Both conserved end residues are part of each CDR3. The order of the fields is clone size, J gene, D gene, V gene, CDR3 protein, CDR3 DNA. A D gene is named only where the DNA matches it firmly. Clone size is shown for a subset of rows, as once, few, many or a class of expanded clone.

- TRBJ2-1 TRBD2 TRBV28 CASRSSGGPNNEQFF TGTGCCAGCAGATCAAGCGGGGGGCCCAATAATGAGCAGTTCTTC
- TRBJ1-6 - TRBV15 CATSLDQGHPLHF TGTGCCACCAGCCTAGACCAGGGACATCCCCTCCACTTT
once TRBJ2-2 - TRBV18 CASSPVGNTGELFF TGTGCCAGCTCACCGGTCGGGAACACCGGGGAGCTGTTTTTT
- TRBJ1-1 - TRBV15 CATSRDLQNTEAFF TGTGCCACCAGCAGAGATCTCCAGAACACTGAAGCTTTCTTT
- TRBJ2-5 - TRBV18 CASSPPRSRAQETQYF TGTGCCAGCTCACCGCCAAGGTCCCGGGCACAAGAGACCCAGTACTTC
- TRBJ1-5 - TRBV7-2 CASSLYRGHNQPQHF TGTGCCAGCAGCTTATATCGGGGGCACAATCAGCCCCAGCATTTT
- TRBJ2-1 TRBD2 TRBV30 CAWSLGLAGYNEQFF TGTGCCTGGAGTCTAGGACTAGCGGGCTACAATGAGCAGTTCTTC
- TRBJ1-5 - TRBV27 CASGGAGTENQPQHF TGTGCCAGCGGGGGGGCGGGAACAGAAAATCAGCCCCAGCATTTT
few TRBJ2-7 TRBD1 TRBV5-5 CASSKGQDYEQYF TGTGCCAGCAGCAAGGGACAGGACTACGAGCAGTACTTC
- TRBJ2-2 - TRBV7-8 CASSLVAPNTGELFF TGTGCCAGCAGCTTAGTTGCCCCGAACACCGGGGAGCTGTTTTTT
- TRBJ1-4 - TRBV25-1 CASSATGTNEKLFF TGTGCCAGCAGTGCTACAGGGACCAATGAAAAACTGTTTTTT
- TRBJ2-1 - TRBV4-2 CASSQDGTENNEQFF TGTGCCAGCAGCCAAGATGGGACTGAGAACAATGAGCAGTTCTTC
once TRBJ2-3 - TRBV7-7 CASSLLGGEDTQYF TGTGCTAGCAGCTTATTAGGCGGGGAGGATACGCAGTATTTT
- TRBJ2-7 TRBD1 TRBV14 CASSQDPTGKLYEQYF TGTGCCAGCAGCCAAGACCCGACAGGGAAGCTTTACGAGCAGTACTTC
- TRBJ1-2 - TRBV4-2 CASSQDGRDPLDGYTF TGTGCCAGCAGCCAAGATGGGAGGGACCCTCTCGATGGCTACACCTTC
- TRBJ1-2 TRBD1 TRBV6-5 CASSTGGDYGYTF TGTGCCAGCAGTACAGGGGGAGACTATGGCTACACCTTC
- TRBJ2-2 TRBD2 TRBV5-6 CASTGRSGTGELFF TGTGCCAGCACCGGGAGGAGCGGCACCGGGGAGCTGTTTTTT
- TRBJ2-3 - TRBV29-1 CSAPLEGDTQYF TGCAGCGCACCACTCGAGGGGGATACGCAGTATTTT
- TRBJ1-1 TRBD1 TRBV5-6 CASSSVGQRMNTEAFF TGTGCCAGCAGCTCAGTGGGACAGAGAATGAACACTGAAGCTTTCTTT
- TRBJ2-7 - TRBV6-2/TRBV6-3 CASSGIRVSGYEQYF TGTGCCAGCAGTGGAATCAGGGTGTCCGGGTACGAGCAGTACTTC
once TRBJ2-1 - TRBV13 CASSLDGYYNEQFF TGTGCCAGCAGCTTAGACGGTTATTACAATGAGCAGTTCTTC
- TRBJ2-3 TRBD2 TRBV9 CASSRGTSGSMDTQYF TGTGCCAGCAGCAGAGGGACTAGCGGGAGTATGGATACGCAGTATTTT
- TRBJ2-7 TRBD2 TRBV18 CASSPIAGEKSYEQYF TGTGCCAGCTCACCCATAGCGGGAGAGAAATCCTACGAGCAGTACTTC
once TRBJ2-1 - TRBV19 CASSGVMGLPYNEQFF TGTGCCAGTAGTGGGGTGATGGGCCTCCCCTACAATGAGCAGTTCTTC
- TRBJ1-2 - TRBV5-1 CASTPTPTDYGYTF TGCGCCAGCACCCCCACCCCGACCGACTATGGCTACACCTTC
- TRBJ2-1 TRBD2 TRBV27 CASSLFGTTSFSYNEQFF TGTGCCAGCAGTTTGTTCGGGACTACCAGTTTCTCCTACAATGAGCAGTTCTTC
- TRBJ1-1 - TRBV19 CASSTSALSGTEAFF TGTGCCAGTAGTACCTCGGCCCTCTCGGGCACTGAAGCTTTCTTT
- TRBJ1-2 - TRBV4-1 CASSQGGAITYGYTF TGCGCCAGCAGCCAAGGAGGGGCCATCACCTATGGCTACACCTTC
few TRBJ1-6 - TRBV21-1 CASSIRGLHF TGTGCCAGCAGCATACGGGGTCTCCACTTT
- TRBJ2-7 - TRBV6-5 CANSYRGLIYEQYF TGTGCCAACAGTTACCGGGGCTTGATCTACGAGCAGTACTTC